This entry concerns a single TCR beta chain. Its antigen has not been determined. No base quality information exists; no much larger clone differs at one position. Via the germline V gene, CDR1 is KGHSH and CDR2 LQKENI. V has 2 bases trimmed and J has 5 bases trimmed; junction bases matching no gene number 2. The CDR3 covers 15 residues, taking in both the cysteine and the phenylalanine. Only CDR3 DNA remains: 45 bases, in frame from the first base. This sample was taken from a study of blood T cell repertoires in COVID-19 (dated by TCRdb to the early 2020s). For context, the study as a whole: Samples from collaborators originated in the United States, Italy and Spain and spanned both the acute and convalescent phases of COVID-19. Samples were obtained from the ongoing ImmuneRACE study (first 160 participants) and from about 1,300 subjects provided by 6 global collaborators. The dataset comprised deeply sampled blood TCRbeta repertoires from subjects exposed to, actively infected with, or recovered from COVID-19. The material from the prospective study consisted of cDNA or gDNA derived from T cells, B-cell-depleted T cells, or PBMCs. Where available, HLA class I and class II types were taken from metadata supplied by the sample provider and were not determined by assay-based typing. A freely available public database, intended as a resource for researchers studying the immune response to SARS-CoV-2, is where the repertoires were released. Sample metadata almost always included a de-identified subject ID, COVID-19 status, age in years and sex. General conclusions and limits of the study: Clinical and demographic metadata were provided uncurated, with the amount varying by source and participant.

Collaborating institutions collected whole blood in K2EDTA tubes following their own protocols. Collaborator samples were shipped for TCRbeta analysis as frozen whole blood, isolated PBMCs, or DNA extracted from either sample type. TCRbeta CDR3 regions were amplified from genomic DNA by means of the immunoSEQ Assay, a bias-controlled multiplex PCR. The authors' analysis ran thus. Within the assay, amplification of reference gene primers was used to estimate how many nucleated cells each sample contained. To quantify the absolute abundance of each unique TCRbeta CDR3 rearrangement, sequence reads were collapsed and filtered. For each sample, productive Simpson clonality was calculated by taking the square root of Simpson's diversity index across productive rearrangements. In its TCRdb copy, this immuneACCESS table keeps in-frame sequences only and misses some clones. Where compared with another copy, unresolved V genes explain less than half of these, and the others have no known cause. The V and J calls and clone size were taken over from that table, and D and trimming were inferred from the DNA. The sample yields 70,000 to 85,000 clones; 65% to 85% were counted once. The ten largest clonotypes hold roughly 40% of the sample.

Source material: peripheral blood. The TCR was taken from a man aged 80 or over with active or convalescent COVID-19. The V and J genes are TRBV18 and TRBJ1-6; the junction holds 8 bases that match TRBD1. The DNA sequence follows: TGTGCCAGCTCACCAAGACAGGGGAATAATTCACCCCTCCACTTT. Its product reads: CASSPRQGNNSPLHF.